These T cell receptor beta chains were read from a single sample in a study of read filtering for tumor transcriptome and immune sequencing. TCRdb re-called the reads through MiXCR, storing one row per CDR3 protein. This sample carries about 40,000 distinct CDR3 sequences, about 10% of them seen once, and the ten largest clones take about 35%. Sequenced material: a population of CD138-negative cells sorted from bone marrow. The source is a donor at least 40 years old with multiple myeloma. Each CDR3 is given with its conserved first and last residue. A D gene is named only where the DNA matches it firmly. The size of a clone is reported for some rows only, either as once, few or many, or as a class for expanded clones.

D gene,clone size,J gene,V gene,CDR3 protein,CDR3 DNA
-,many,TRBJ2-1,TRBV20-1,CSASENEQFF,TGCAGTGCTTCCGAGAATGAGCAGTTCTTC
-,many,TRBJ1-1,TRBV29-1,CSVEFSRNTEAFF,TGCAGCGTTGAATTCTCTAGGAACACTGAAGCTTTCTTT
TRBD1,many,TRBJ1-1,TRBV20-1,CSAAIPNRGWDTEAFF,TGCAGTGCCGCCATCCCAAACAGGGGGTGGGACACTGAAGCTTTCTTT
-,many,TRBJ2-2,TRBV6-5,CASRPPGTGELFF,TGTGCCAGCAGGCCCCCAGGCACCGGGGAGCTGTTTTTT
-,-,TRBJ1-5,TRBV28,CASKPGTALRSNQPQHF,TGTGCCAGTAAGCCCGGGACGGCACTCCGTAGCAATCAGCCCCAGCATTTT
-,few,TRBJ1-3,TRBV25-1,CASSELGGTIGNTIYF,TGTGCCAGCAGTGAACTAGGAGGGACTATCGGAAACACCATATATTTT
-,many,TRBJ2-2,TRBV30,CAWSEGSNTGELFF,TGTGCCTGGAGTGAAGGGAGTAACACCGGGGAGCTGTTTTTT
-,-,TRBJ1-1,TRBV20-1,CSATEAGTTEAFF,TGCAGTGCCACAGAAGCTGGGACCACTGAAGCTTTCTTT
-,few,TRBJ2-1,TRBV6-2/TRBV6-3,CACKDGYNEQFF,TGCGCCTGCAAGGACGGTTACAATGAGCAGTTCTTC
-,many,TRBJ1-1,TRBV5-1,CASSSSWGLAEAFF,TGCGCCAGCAGCTCGTCGTGGGGGTTGGCTGAAGCTTTCTTT
TRBD2,-,TRBJ2-5,TRBV2,CASRVRLASETQYF,TGTGCCAGCAGAGTTAGACTAGCAAGTGAGACCCAGTACTTC
-,many,TRBJ2-6,TRBV12-3/TRBV12-4,CASSSGANVLTF,TGTGCCAGCAGTTCGGGGGCCAACGTCCTGACTTTC
-,many,TRBJ2-7,TRBV28,CASSTGFYEQYF,TGTGCCAGCAGTACAGGTTTCTACGAGCAGTACTTC
-,few,TRBJ1-5,TRBV10-3,CAISAGPTNQPQHF,TGTGCCATCAGTGCGGGCCCAACTAATCAGCCCCAGCATTTT
-,many,TRBJ2-1,TRBV29-1,CSSRRGGKGEQFF,TGCAGCTCGAGGAGAGGGGGTAAGGGTGAGCAGTTCTTC
TRBD1,many,TRBJ1-1,TRBV28,CASSSVTGGEAFF,TGTGCCAGCAGTTCCGTCACAGGGGGCGAAGCTTTCTTT
TRBD1,many,TRBJ2-7,TRBV12-3/TRBV12-4,CASSLRTGGEYF,TGTGCCAGCAGCCTAAGGACAGGGGGCGAGTACTTC
-,many,TRBJ2-7,TRBV11-2,CASSLAVSTYEQYF,TGTGCCAGCAGCTTAGCGGTCAGTACCTACGAGCAGTACTTC
TRBD2,-,TRBJ2-3,TRBV29-1,CSVEGDPGGGVDTQYF,TGCAGCGTTGAAGGGGACCCGGGGGGAGGGGTGGATACGCAGTATTTT
-,many,TRBJ2-7,TRBV20-1,CSAMAGNLFYEQYF,TGCAGTGCTATGGCCGGCAACCTCTTCTACGAGCAGTACTTC
-,many,TRBJ2-2,TRBV30,CAWSDNTGELFF,TGTGCCTGGAGTGATAACACCGGGGAGCTGTTTTTT
-,many,TRBJ1-2,TRBV5-5,CASSLVSYGYTF,TGTGCCAGCAGCTTGGTCAGCTATGGCTACACCTTC
-,few,TRBJ1-1,TRBV11-3,CASSFPENTEAFF,TGTGCCAGCAGCTTTCCAGAGAACACTGAAGCTTTCTTT
TRBD2,many,TRBJ2-1,TRBV11-3,CASSQRGDEQFF,TGTGCCAGCAGCCAGCGGGGCGATGAGCAGTTCTTC
-,-,TRBJ1-1,TRBV2,CASSEAGGTGAFF,TGTGCCAGCAGTGAAGCGGGAGGCACTGGAGCTTTCTTT
-,many,TRBJ1-1,TRBV5-1,CASSVWTGNTEAFF,TGCGCCAGCAGCGTCTGGACGGGGAACACTGAAGCTTTCTTT
TRBD2,many,TRBJ2-3,TRBV20-1,CSAWGGGDTQYF,TGCAGTGCTTGGGGGGGAGGAGATACGCAGTATTTT
-,many,TRBJ1-1,TRBV20-1,CSASPENTEAFF,TGCAGTGCTAGTCCTGAGAACACTGAAGCTTTCTTT
-,many,TRBJ2-7,TRBV28,CASSRGRAYEQYF,TGTGCCAGCAGTCGGGGGAGAGCCTACGAGCAGTACTTC
-,few,TRBJ2-3,TRBV18,CASSPRDTDTQYF,TGTGCCAGCTCCCCCAGGGATACCGATACGCAGTATTTT
-,many,TRBJ1-1,TRBV29-1,CSVEIGGGNTEAFF,TGCAGCGTTGAAATCGGGGGAGGGAACACTGAAGCTTTCTTT
-,many,TRBJ2-7,TRBV20-1,CSARVIGDTTYEQYF,TGCAGTGCTAGGGTAATCGGGGACACCACCTACGAGCAGTACTTC
TRBD1,many,TRBJ1-1,TRBV6-1,CASSSGQETTEAFF,TGTGCCAGCAGCTCGGGACAGGAGACCACTGAAGCTTTCTTT
-,-,TRBJ2-3,TRBV5-8,CASSPWDTRQDTQYF,TGTGCCAGCAGCCCCTGGGACACGAGACAAGATACGCAGTATTTT
TRBD2,many,TRBJ2-2,TRBV20-1,CSASSDKTSSTGELFF,TGCAGTGCTAGTAGCGATAAGACTAGCAGCACCGGGGAGCTGTTTTTT
-,many,TRBJ2-4,TRBV7-8,CASSIGGDLRVNIQYF,TGTGCCAGCAGCATCGGCGGGGACCTTCGGGTGAACATTCAGTACTTC
-,many,TRBJ1-2,TRBV7-9,CASSLGLNYGYTF,TGTGCCAGCAGCTTGGGCCTTAACTATGGCTACACCTTC
-,many,TRBJ2-3,TRBV5-5,CASSPGLGIDTQYF,TGTGCCAGCAGCCCGGGACTGGGAATCGATACGCAGTATTTT
-,many,TRBJ2-7,TRBV5-6,CASSLDVRSYEQYF,TGTGCCAGCAGCTTGGATGTCCGCTCCTACGAGCAGTACTTC
TRBD1,many,TRBJ2-2,TRBV24-1,CATSDVQTTGTGELFF,TGTGCCACCAGTGATGTTCAGACGACAGGGACCGGGGAGCTGTTTTTT
-,many,TRBJ2-7,TRBV29-1,CSALVGYEQYF,TGCAGCGCTTTGGTGGGGTACGAGCAGTACTTC
-,many,TRBJ2-1,TRBV7-2,CASSWDASSYNEQFF,TGTGCCAGCAGCTGGGACGCCAGCTCCTACAATGAGCAGTTCTTC
-,many,TRBJ2-2,TRBV7-9,CASSSARGHNTGELFF,TGTGCCAGCAGCTCGGCCCGGGGACACAACACCGGGGAGCTGTTTTTT
TRBD2,many,TRBJ2-1,TRBV12-3/TRBV12-4,CASSGGGGPNNEQFF,TGTGCCAGCAGCGGGGGCGGGGGGCCAAACAATGAGCAGTTCTTC